The rows below give T cell receptor beta chains drawn from one sample of a study of tumor-infiltrating lymphocytes in oesophageal squamous cell carcinoma. Using its own MiXCR run on the PCR reads, TCRdb lists one record per CDR3 protein. Of 18,000 or so distinct CDR3 sequences in the sample, roughly two fifths are singletons; the top ten hold approximately 18%. The sequencing input was normal esophageal tissue next to the tumor. These TCRs come from a female donor with esophageal squamous cell carcinoma. Both conserved end residues are part of each CDR3. The D gene is left open where the match is weak. Only some rows state a clone size, as once, few, many or a class for expanded clones.

J | D | V | size | CDR3 | DNA
TRBJ2-5 | TRBD2 | TRBV7-2 | - | CASSFSGRGETQYF | TGTGCCAGCAGCTTTAGCGGGAGAGGGGAGACCCAGTACTTC
TRBJ2-7 | - | TRBV11-1 | many | CASSFPGRGNEQYF | TGTGCCAGCAGCTTCCCAGGACGGGGGAACGAGCAGTACTTC
TRBJ2-5 | - | TRBV6-1 | - | CASWTLYLPLHF | TGTGCCAGCTGGACACTCTATTTACCCCTCCACTTC
TRBJ1-1 | - | TRBV12-5 | medium-sized | CASGPRLEYTEAFF | TGTGCTAGTGGCCCTCGATTGGAGTACACTGAAGCTTTCTTT
TRBJ1-1 | - | TRBV12-5 | many | CATEKQGGTEAFF | TGTGCTACGGAAAAACAAGGGGGCACTGAAGCTTTCTTT
TRBJ2-7 | - | TRBV12-3/TRBV12-4 | - | CASSRGTGNNSPLHF | TGTGCCAGCAGTCGTGGGACGGGGAATAATTCACCCCTCCACTTC
TRBJ2-4 | - | TRBV28 | once | CASSSDSAWRNIQYF | TGTGCCAGCAGTTCGGACAGCGCCTGGAGAAACATTCAGTACTTC
TRBJ2-5 | - | TRBV5-1 | many | CASSLFGGKETQYF | TGCGCCAGCAGCTTGTTTGGGGGAAAAGAGACCCAGTACTTC
TRBJ2-7 | TRBD1 | TRBV11-3 | many | CASSNQGAGYEQYF | TGTGCCAGCAGTAACCAGGGGGCCGGCTACGAGCAGTACTTC
TRBJ2-7 | TRBD2 | TRBV7-3 | - | CASSFSSGGAGELYF | TGTGCCAGCAGCTTTTCTAGCGGGGGGGCCGGGGAGCTGTACTTC
TRBJ2-1 | - | TRBV7-9 | many | CASIRPGRINNEQFF | TGTGCCAGCATCCGACCGGGACGGATAAACAATGAGCAGTTCTTC
TRBJ2-3 | TRBD2 | TRBV6-1 | - | CASSFTSGRITDTQYF | TGTGCCAGCAGTTTTACTAGCGGGAGAATAACAGATACGCAGTATTTT
TRBJ1-5 | TRBD1 | TRBV19 | - | CASSILTGGNQPQHF | TGTGCCAGTAGTATTTTAACAGGGGGAAATCAGCCCCAGCATTTT
TRBJ2-7 | - | TRBV18 | - | CASSLDSYVEQYF | TGTGCCAGCTCACTGGACTCGTATGTCGAGCAGTACTTC
TRBJ2-1 | - | TRBV7-8 | - | CASSLVSSYNEQFF | TGTGCCAGCAGCTTAGTGAGCTCCTACAATGAGCAGTTCTTC
TRBJ2-7 | TRBD1 | TRBV6-1 | many | CASKRPGQGYEQYF | TGTGCCAGCAAGAGACCGGGACAGGGCTACGAGCAGTACTTC
TRBJ2-1 | - | TRBV6-6 | few | CASSYTAGTHSYNEQFF | TGTGCCAGCAGTTACACCGCCGGGACCCACTCCTACAATGAGCAGTTCTTC
TRBJ2-4 | - | TRBV20-1 | few | CSARAGETTAKNIQYF | TGCAGTGCTAGAGCGGGGGAGACTACCGCCAAAAACATTCAGTACTTC
TRBJ2-5 | TRBD1 | TRBV7-8 | many | CASSSQGWVRETQYF | TGTGCCAGCAGCTCACAGGGGTGGGTCAGAGAGACCCAGTACTTC
TRBJ1-2 | - | TRBV5-4 | - | CASSLISTDYGYTF | TGTGCCAGCAGCTTGATTTCGACGGACTATGGCTACACCTTC
TRBJ1-1 | - | TRBV16 | few | CASSQSRGAEAFF | TGTGCCAGCAGCCAATCTCGGGGGGCTGAAGCTTTCTTT
TRBJ2-1 | TRBD2 | TRBV7-3 | - | CASSLLPGLGRDEQFF | TGTGCCAGCAGCTTATTACCGGGACTAGGGAGGGATGAGCAGTTCTTC
TRBJ2-5 | - | TRBV7-6 | few | CASSQGRKETQYF | TGTGCCAGCAGCCAGGGAAGGAAGGAGACCCAGTACTTC
TRBJ2-7 | - | TRBV12-3/TRBV12-4 | - | CASSLSLAREQYF | TGTGCCAGCAGTTTGTCCCTAGCTCGGGAGCAGTACTTC
TRBJ2-7 | - | TRBV7-2 | - | CASSFNSYYEQYF | TGTGCCAGCAGCTTCAACAGCTACTACGAGCAGTACTTC
TRBJ1-4 | - | TRBV7-2 | - | CASSLALGRSNEKLFF | TGTGCCAGCAGCTTAGCGCTAGGGCGATCTAATGAAAAACTGTTTTTT
TRBJ2-5 | - | TRBV7-2 | - | CASSPPTRNNEQYF | TGTGCCAGCAGCCCCCCGACTAGGAACAATGAGCAGTACTTC
TRBJ1-4 | - | TRBV28 | many | CASSLGSRNEKLFF | TGTGCCAGCAGCCTCGGGTCCAGGAATGAAAAACTGTTTTTT
TRBJ2-4 | - | TRBV28 | few | CASSSPLLDNEQYF | TGTGCCAGCAGTTCCCCACTACTCGACAATGAGCAGTACTTC
TRBJ1-2 | TRBD1 | TRBV7-6 | medium-sized | CASSTGGPYGYTF | TGTGCCAGCAGCACAGGGGGCCCCTATGGCTACACCTTC
TRBJ1-3 | - | TRBV18 | - | CASSGGTGNTIYF | TGTGCCAGCTCAGGAGGGACTGGAAACACCATATATTTT
TRBJ1-1 | - | TRBV27 | many | CASSWTVRHEAFF | TGTGCCAGCAGTTGGACAGTCAGGCATGAAGCTTTCTTT
TRBJ2-7 | - | TRBV27 | - | CASSSWDNSYEQYF | TGTGCCAGCAGTTCTTGGGACAATTCCTACGAGCAGTACTTC
TRBJ2-3 | - | TRBV7-3 | many | CASSLTMGTGTDTQYF | TGTGCCAGCAGCTTAACCATGGGGACCGGCACAGATACGCAGTATTTT
TRBJ1-2 | - | TRBV24-1 | - | CATSDFHGYTF | TGTGCCACCAGTGATTTTCATGGCTACACCTTC
TRBJ2-7 | - | TRBV7-2 | - | CASSFSGEDEQYF | TGTGCCAGCAGCTTCTCGGGAGAGGACGAGCAGTACTTC
TRBJ2-1 | TRBD1 | TRBV12-5 | - | CASGGGWTGSYNEQFF | TGTGCTAGTGGTGGAGGCTGGACAGGGTCCTACAATGAGCAGTTCTTC
TRBJ2-7 | - | TRBV7-2 | - | CASSLQDGLYEQYF | TGTGCCAGCAGCTTACAAGACGGACTCTACGAGCAGTACTTC
TRBJ2-7 | - | TRBV7-3 | - | CASSSSLGLAGEQYF | TGTGCCAGCAGCTCCAGCCTCGGACTGGCGGGGGAGCAGTACTTC
TRBJ2-1 | - | TRBV7-8 | - | CASSLRDNSYNEQFF | TGTGCCAGCAGCTTACGGGATAACTCCTACAATGAGCAGTTCTTC
TRBJ2-5 | TRBD2 | TRBV7-2 | - | CASSFTSGRYNEQYF | TGTGCCAGCAGCTTTACTAGCGGGAGATACAATGAGCAGTACTTC
TRBJ2-5 | - | TRBV7-6 | - | CASSLADQETQYF | TGTGCCAGCAGCTTGGCAGACCAAGAGACCCAGTACTTC
TRBJ2-1 | TRBD2 | TRBV7-2 | - | CASSLGGGLGEQFF | TGTGCCAGCAGCTTAGGGGGGGGTTTAGGCGAGCAGTTCTTC
TRBJ2-1 | TRBD1 | TRBV7-2 | few | CASSLASDRGRGEQFF | TGTGCCAGCAGCTTAGCCTCGGACAGGGGGCGGGGTGAGCAGTTCTTC
TRBJ2-7 | - | TRBV7-2 | - | CASSLVTIAEQYF | TGTGCCAGCAGCTTGGTGACAATAGCCGAGCAGTACTTC
TRBJ1-5 | - | TRBV19 | - | CASSIDKGLNQPQHF | TGTGCCAGTAGTATCGATAAGGGACTCAATCAGCCCCAGCATTTT
TRBJ2-5 | TRBD2 | TRBV6-1 | many | CASTDLAGGQETQYF | TGTGCCAGCACCGATCTAGCGGGGGGGCAAGAGACCCAGTACTTC
TRBJ2-1 | - | TRBV7-2 | - | CASSLAAGEPYNEQFF | TGTGCCAGCAGCTTAGCGGCAGGGGAGCCCTACAATGAGCAGTTCTTC
TRBJ1-4 | - | TRBV6-8 | few | CASRKNEKLFF | TGTGCCAGCAGGAAGAATGAAAAACTGTTTTTT
TRBJ2-1 | - | TRBV7-3 | - | CASSLAGANYNEQFF | TGTGCCAGCAGCTTAGCAGGGGCCAACTACAATGAGCAGTTCTTC
TRBJ1-5 | - | TRBV20-1 | once | CSARDPTGTNQPQHF | TGCAGTGCTAGAGACCCTACAGGGACAAATCAGCCCCAGCATTTT
TRBJ2-1 | - | TRBV7-2 | - | CASSFKVFSYNEQFF | TGTGCCAGCAGCTTTAAAGTCTTCTCCTACAATGAGCAGTTCTTC